This T cell receptor beta chain emerged from a study of radiotherapy plus CTLA-4 blockade in lung cancer. Sequenced by immunoSEQ multiplex PCR; TCRdb stores in-frame clones only, minus some. The table includes some 70,000 clones, approximately 82% detected once. Focal radiation plus CTLA-4 blockade with ipilimumab was given to patients with chemo-refractory metastatic non-small-cell lung cancer. About this clone: The antigen is not known.

This CDR3 comprises 17 residues. Germline CDR1 reads SGHRS; CDR2 reads YFSETQ. V lost 1 base, J lost 6 bases, and 9 bases stayed unmatched. The study, taken as a whole, reports: Blood TCR clones of tumor origin expanded after radiotherapy plus ipilimumab. Reports state that early shifts in blood T cell clones, with interferon-beta, best predicted response.

The chain couples TRBV5-1 to TRBJ2-2; 10 bases line up with TRBD2. The TCR sequence derives from a human donor with non-small cell lung cancer who had a partial response to radiotherapy plus ipilimumab. This specimen was peripheral blood, taken from a patient treated with radiotherapy plus ipilimumab. Written as DNA, the CDR3 is TGCGCCAGCAGCTTGTCCCCAGCGGGAGGGCGATCCGGGGAGCTGTTTTTT. Its protein product is CASSLSPAGGRSGELFF.